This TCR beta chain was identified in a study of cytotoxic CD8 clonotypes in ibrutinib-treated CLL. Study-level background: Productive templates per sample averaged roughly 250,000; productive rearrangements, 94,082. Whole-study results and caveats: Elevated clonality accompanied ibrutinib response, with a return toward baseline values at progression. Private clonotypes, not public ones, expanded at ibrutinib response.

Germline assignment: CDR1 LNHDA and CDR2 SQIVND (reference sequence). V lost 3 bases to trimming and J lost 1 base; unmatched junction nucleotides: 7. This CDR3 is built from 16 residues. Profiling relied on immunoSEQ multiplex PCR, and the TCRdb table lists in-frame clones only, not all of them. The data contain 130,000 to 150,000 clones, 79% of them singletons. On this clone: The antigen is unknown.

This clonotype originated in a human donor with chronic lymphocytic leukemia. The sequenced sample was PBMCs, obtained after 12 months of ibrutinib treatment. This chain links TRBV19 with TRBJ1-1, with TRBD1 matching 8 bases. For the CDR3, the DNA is TGTGCCAGTAGTATCCGTCCCGGGACAGGGAACACTGAAGCTTTCTTT. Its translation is CASSIRPGTGNTEAFF.